Presented here are 3 T cell receptor beta chains from one specimen sequenced in a study of cytomegalovirus exposure and HLA in healthy donors. Researchers ran the PCR with 60 Vbeta and 13 Jbeta primers. The method was immunoSEQ multiplex PCR; TCRdb's version includes in-frame clones alone and lacks a portion of them. This sample has around 170,000 clones, with over 65% found just once. Sequencing was performed on PBMCs. These TCRs come from a woman between 50 and 59 years old in good health and CMV-seropositive.

The V and J genes are TRBV19 and TRBJ1-1; D possibly corresponds to TRBD1 (5 bases). Germline values: CDR1 LNHDA, CDR2 SQIVND (reference sequence). V lost 6 bases and J lost 4, with 12 bases in between. This CDR3 has 13 amino acids. In nucleotides, the CDR3 is TGTGCCAGTAGGCATCAGGGAGGCACTGAAGCTTTCTTT. This encodes CASRHQGGTEAFF.

J is TRBJ2-1 and V is TRBV11-3; 13 bases map to TRBD2. Germline CDR1 and CDR2: SGHNT and YENEEA. This CDR3 has 18 amino acids. V shed 1 base and J 4 bases; nucleotides not matched to a gene: 7. The chain's CDR3 is CASSLGTSGSSMYNEQFF. CDR3 bases: TGTGCCAGCAGCTTAGGGACTAGCGGGAGCTCCATGTACAATGAGCAGTTCTTC. The whole variable domain, filled in from reference TRBV11-3 and TRBJ2-1, reads EAGVVQSPRYKIIEKKQPVAFWCNPISGHNTLYWYLQNLGQGPELLIRYENEEAVDDSQLPKDRFSAERLKGVDSTLKIQPAELGDSAVYLCASSLGTSGSSMYNEQFFGPGTRLTVL.

V gene TRBV30 combines with J gene TRBJ1-6; 8 nucleotides line up with TRBD1. The germline V gene has CDR1 GTSNPN and CDR2 SVGIG (reference sequence). After removal of 4 bases from V and 7 bases from J, the junction contained 12 bases not matched to a gene. The CDR3 runs to 16 residues. CDR3 amino acids: CAWNFPQPGGNSPLHF. CDR3 nucleotide sequence: TGTGCCTGGAATTTCCCCCAGCCAGGGGGCAATTCACCCCTCCACTTT.